This T cell receptor beta chain was documented in a study of siplizumab effects on memory and regulatory T cells. Study outcomes and limitations: Most proliferating CD4+ or CD8+ clones, roughly 75-97%, had no naive or memory assignment. Suppressive activity of Tregs proliferating in siplizumab cultures remained unconfirmed. Relative to controls at roughly 28%, mappable alloreactive CD4+ clones exhibited a mean Treg-derived proportion of around 65% with siplizumab. Greater diversity than memory cells seemed evident in naive T cells, which also appeared to be major alloresponse contributors.

The CDR3 sequence is 13 residues long. Germline V gives CDR1 LGHNA, CDR2 YNFKEQ. Trimming cost V 4 bases and J 6 bases, with 13 bases left between them. Clones were sequenced by immunoSEQ multiplex PCR, and TCRdb holds only the in-frame ones, with some missing. The sample has 70,000 to 90,000 clones; approximately 93% are singletons. Points on this clone: Antigen: not known.

This receptor was taken from a human donor in good health. The chain employs TRBV4-2 and TRBJ2-7; D ambiguous. Sequences were obtained from CD8+ T cells sorted from blood. The CDR3 DNA sequence: TGTGCCAGCAGCCCCCCGAGAGTGGGCGAGCAGTACTTC. Residues: CASSPPRVGEQYF.